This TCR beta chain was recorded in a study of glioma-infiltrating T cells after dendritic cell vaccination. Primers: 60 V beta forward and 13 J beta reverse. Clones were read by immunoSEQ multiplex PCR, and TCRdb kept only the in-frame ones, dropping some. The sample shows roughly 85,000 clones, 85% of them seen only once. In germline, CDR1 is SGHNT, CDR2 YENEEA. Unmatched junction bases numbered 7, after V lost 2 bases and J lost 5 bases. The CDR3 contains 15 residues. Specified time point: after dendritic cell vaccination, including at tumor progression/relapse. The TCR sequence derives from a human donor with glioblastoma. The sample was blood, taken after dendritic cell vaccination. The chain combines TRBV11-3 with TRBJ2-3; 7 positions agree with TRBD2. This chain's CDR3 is CASSLIGRGVDTQYF. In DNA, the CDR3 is TGTGCCAGCAGCTTAATAGGTCGGGGGGTAGATACGCAGTATTTT.